The rows below give T cell receptor beta chains drawn from one sample of a study of immune evolution from preneoplasia to lung adenocarcinoma. Sequencing used immunoSEQ multiplex PCR; TCRdb keeps in-frame clones, though not all of them. The sample has 4,500 to 6,000 clones, more than 80% seen once. Sequencing was carried out using FFPE adjacent normal lung tissue. Receptor source: a donor at least 70 years old with lung adenocarcinoma. Each CDR3 is given without its conserved first and last residue.

CDR3aa: ASSLDRAGART
len: 11
v_gene: TRBV7-9
j_gene: TRBJ1-2

CDR3aa: AWSGRDIMIGYRNEQF
len: 16
v_gene: TRBV30
j_gene: TRBJ2-1

CDR3aa: ASSYSRATNYGYT
len: 13
v_gene: TRBV6-5
j_gene: TRBJ1-2

CDR3aa: ASSLGVTTASQETQY
len: 15
v_gene: TRBV11-2
j_gene: TRBJ2-5

CDR3aa: ASSLRSGTSGIFQTQY
len: 16
v_gene: TRBV7-8
j_gene: TRBJ2-5

CDR3aa: SALLKETQY
len: 9
v_gene: TRBV20-1
j_gene: TRBJ2-5

CDR3aa: ASSQDWAGDYEQY
len: 13
v_gene: TRBV4-1
j_gene: TRBJ2-7

CDR3aa: ASSPLGTGELF
len: 11
v_gene: TRBV5-4
j_gene: TRBJ2-2

CDR3aa: ASSEVYVNTEAF
len: 12
v_gene: TRBV6-1
j_gene: TRBJ1-1

CDR3aa: ASRDRQNTEAF
len: 11
v_gene: TRBV10-2
j_gene: TRBJ1-1

CDR3aa: SVDLLDTQY
len: 9
v_gene: TRBV29-1
j_gene: TRBJ2-3

CDR3aa: ASKRDPGADEQF
len: 12
v_gene: TRBV6-4
j_gene: TRBJ2-1

CDR3aa: ASSLEGHRELF
len: 11
v_gene: TRBV11-3
j_gene: TRBJ2-2

CDR3aa: SASWREQF
len: 8
v_gene: TRBV20-1
j_gene: TRBJ2-1

CDR3aa: ASRRDSYNEQF
len: 11
v_gene: TRBV5-4
j_gene: TRBJ2-1

CDR3aa: ASSALDFSYNEQF
len: 13
v_gene: TRBV9
j_gene: TRBJ2-1